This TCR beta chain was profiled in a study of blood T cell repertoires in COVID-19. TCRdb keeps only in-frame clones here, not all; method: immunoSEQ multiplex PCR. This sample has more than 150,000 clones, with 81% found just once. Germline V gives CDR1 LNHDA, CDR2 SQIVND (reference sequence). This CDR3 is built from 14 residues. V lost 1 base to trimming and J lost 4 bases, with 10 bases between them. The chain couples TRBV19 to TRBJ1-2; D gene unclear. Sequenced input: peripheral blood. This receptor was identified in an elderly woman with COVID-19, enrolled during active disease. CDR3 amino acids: CASSIGVGGYGYTF. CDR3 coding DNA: TGTGCCAGTAGTATAGGTGTAGGCGGCTATGGCTACACCTTC.